This entry describes one T cell receptor beta chain. With 60 Vbeta and 13 Jbeta primers, the PCR was carried out. The assay was immunoSEQ multiplex PCR, and TCRdb's table has in-frame clones only and misses some. The repertoire holds approximately 170,000 clones, with approximately 76% as singletons. The data are from a study of cytomegalovirus exposure and HLA in healthy donors. In the study overall: Earlier sequencing of 150 million to 200 million T cells yielded roughly 100 million unique TCR beta sequences.

The CDR3 is 14 amino acids. Germline values: CDR1 KGHSH, CDR2 LQKENI. With V trimmed by 5 bases and J by 7 bases, 7 bases remained unmatched. The rearrangement links TRBV18 to TRBJ1-5, with 8 positions matching TRBD1. The receptor's source is a woman aged 18-29 years in good health and CMV-seropositive. The sample taken for sequencing was PBMCs. The CDR3 sequence is CASSSATGDQPQHF. CDR3 nucleotide sequence: TGTGCCAGCTCAAGTGCGACAGGGGACCAGCCCCAGCATTTT.